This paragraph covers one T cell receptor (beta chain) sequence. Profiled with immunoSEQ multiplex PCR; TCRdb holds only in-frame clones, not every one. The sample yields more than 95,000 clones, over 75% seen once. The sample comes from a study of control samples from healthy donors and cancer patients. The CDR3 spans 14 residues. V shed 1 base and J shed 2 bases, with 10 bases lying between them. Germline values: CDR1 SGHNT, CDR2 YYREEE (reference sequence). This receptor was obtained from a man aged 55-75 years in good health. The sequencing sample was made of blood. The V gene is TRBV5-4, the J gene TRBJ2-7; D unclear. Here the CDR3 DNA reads TGTGCCAGCAGCTTGTCAATACCGCCCTACGAGCAGTACTTC. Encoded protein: CASSLSIPPYEQYF.